This T cell receptor (beta chain) was retrieved from a study of blood T cell repertoires in COVID-19. As for the study in general: The United States, Italy and Spain supplied acute and convalescent COVID-19 samples. Nucleic acid was either cDNA or gDNA, and it came from T cells, B-cell-depleted T cells, or PBMCs.

Authors' processing steps: Estimates of nucleated cell counts were drawn from the amplification of reference gene primers. Assay used: immunoSEQ multiplex PCR; TCRdb lists only in-frame clones, some missing. V and J calls and clone size are as listed in that table; D and trimming were resolved from the DNA. The table shows 130,000 or so clones, with about 80% occurring only once. The germline CDR1 and CDR2 sequences are ENHRY and SYGVKD. V was clipped by 7 bases and J by 1 base, with 10 bases between them. CDR3 length: 13 residues. Sequenced: peripheral blood. The chain carries TRBV10-3 and TRBJ1-1; D ambiguous. This clonotype was sampled from a woman aged 55-75 years with acute or convalescent COVID-19. The CDR3 DNA is TGTGCCATCACCTCGACTGGGAACACTGAAGCTTTCTTT. The encoded protein is CAITSTGNTEAFF.